This passage covers 27 T cell receptor beta chains from one sample sequenced in a study of CD8 T cells in Susac syndrome. Reverse transcription of about 0.45 to 1 ug RNA was performed with random hexamers. Via MiXCR, TCRdb re-called the immunoSEQ multiplex PCR reads, giving one row per CDR3 protein. The data show about 120,000 distinct CDR3 sequences, around nine tenths seen once. The sample comprised CD4+ T cells from PBMCs. The source of these receptors is a human donor in good health.

The CDR3 bases are TGCAGTGCTAGAGATCCCGGCAGAGCCTACGAGCAGTACTTC. Protein product: CSARDPGRAYEQYF. The chain carries TRBV20-1 and TRBJ2-7; D is unclear. V was trimmed by 0 bases and J by 2 bases, leaving 11 bases between them. The CDR3 runs to 14 residues. Looked up from germline, CDR1 is DFQATT and CDR2 is SNEGSKA (reference sequence).

The rearrangement links TRBV7-6 to TRBJ2-1, with TRBD2 matching over 11 bases. This CDR3 is 20 amino acids long. After removal of 1 base from V and 4 bases from J, the junction contained 15 bases not matched to a gene. CDR1 SGHVS and CDR2 FNYEAQ come from the germline V gene. The CDR3 bases are TGTGCCAGCAGCTTAGATCAACTAGCGGGAGCCGAACCAGTATACAATGAGCAGTTCTTC. This codes for CASSLDQLAGAEPVYNEQFF.

V usage is TRBV12-3 or TRBV12-4 and J usage is TRBJ2-5; tentative D call: TRBD2 (5 bases). The CDR3 sequence is 16 residues long. Trimming pared 4 bases from V and 1 base from J, leaving 16 bases between. CDR3 nucleotide sequence: TGTGCCAGCAGTTCGCTCCTCACGAGCGGCCAAGAGACCCAGTACTTC. As protein: CASSSLLTSGQETQYF.

The rearrangement links TRBV9 to TRBJ1-1, with D uncertain. The CDR3 length is 15 residues. From germline, CDR1 is SGDLS and CDR2 YYNGEE. The V and J ends lost 0 bases and 2 bases respectively, with 11 bases between them. In DNA form, the CDR3 reads TGTGCCAGCAGCGTAGGCGGTCAGTTTAACACTGAAGCTTTCTTT. Encoded protein: CASSVGGQFNTEAFF.

This rearrangement joins TRBV18 to TRBJ2-1; TRBD2 matches at 8 bases. V shed 6 bases, J shed 9 bases, and the junction held 19 bases outside the gene matches. The CDR3 is made up of 17 amino acids. Germline loops: CDR1 KGHSH, CDR2 LQKENI. CDR3 sequence (DNA): TGTGCCAGCTCGACCAAGGCTTCTACGGGAGGGCCGGGTGAGCAGTTCTTC. Encoded protein: CASSTKASTGGPGEQFF.

The V gene is TRBV29-1, the J gene TRBJ2-3, with 10 bases identical to TRBD2. This CDR3 comprises 15 residues. V lost 7 bases, J lost 9 bases, and 16 bases stayed unmatched. Germline V gives CDR1 SQVTM, CDR2 ANQGSEA. CDR3 coding DNA: TGCAGCGGGACCCCTACCACTAGCGGGACAGCCACGCAGTATTTT. Translated, it gives CSGTPTTSGTATQYF.

The V and J genes are TRBV6-2 or TRBV6-3 and TRBJ2-1; 8 bases are shared with TRBD2. CDR1 and CDR2 from the germline V gene are MNHEY and SVGEGT. Trimming at V came to 4 bases and at J to 5 bases, leaving 10 bases not matched to a gene. The CDR3 is 16 residues long. CDR3 amino acids: CASSSLAGSYDNEQFF. The CDR3 DNA reads as TGTGCCAGCAGTTCCCTAGCGGGCTCCTATGACAATGAGCAGTTCTTC.

The CDR3, as DNA: TGTGCCACAACAGGGCCGATGGGCACTGAAGCTTTCTTT. Protein: CATTGPMGTEAFF. V gene TRBV6-6 combines with J gene TRBJ1-1; maybe TRBD1 (6 bases). In germline, CDR1 is MNHNY, CDR2 SVGAGI (reference sequence). The CDR3 sequence is 13 residues long. V was trimmed by 10 bases and J by 4 bases, leaving 16 bases between them.

The chain employs TRBV19 and TRBJ2-1; D gene ambiguous. Trimming left V 5 bases short and J 0 bases short, with 8 bases between. The CDR3 is made up of 14 amino acids. Per the germline V gene, CDR1 is LNHDA and CDR2 is SQIVND (reference sequence). CDR3 coding DNA: TGTGCCAGTAGTGTTGACACCTCCTACAATGAGCAGTTCTTC. Its protein product is CASSVDTSYNEQFF.

DNA for the CDR3: TGTGCCAGTAAACTAGCGGGAGCCACCGGGGAGCTGTTTTTT. Protein: CASKLAGATGELFF. V and J are TRBV5-4 and TRBJ2-2, with 11 nucleotides matching TRBD2. Germline lookup yields CDR1 SGHNT and CDR2 YYREEE (reference sequence). V lost 8 bases, J lost 4 bases, and 4 bases stayed unmatched. The CDR3 length is 14 residues.

The rearrangement links TRBV7-3 to TRBJ1-1, with 8 bases matching TRBD1. The junction had 3 bases not matched to a gene; V was cut back by 2 bases and J by 7 bases. CDR3 size: 13 residues. Germline V gene lookup returns CDR1 SGHTA and CDR2 FQGTGA. This CDR3 reads CASSLWDRSEAFF. CDR3 sequence (DNA): TGTGCCAGCAGCTTATGGGACAGGAGTGAAGCTTTCTTT.

The gene calls are TRBV7-3 and TRBJ1-1; the D is unclear. Germline V lookup: CDR1 SGHTA, CDR2 FQGTGA. Trimming shortened V by 1 base and J by 0 bases, and 9 bases separated the two germline ends. This CDR3 is 15 amino acids long. The CDR3 protein is CASSLKAAMNTEAFF. As DNA, the CDR3 is TGTGCCAGCAGCTTAAAAGCCGCCATGAACACTGAAGCTTTCTTT.

The V and J genes are TRBV6-5 and TRBJ2-1, with 7 bases identical to TRBD1. Germline lookup yields CDR1 MNHEY and CDR2 SVGAGI. The CDR3 contains 15 residues. J was trimmed by 2 bases and V by 6 bases; bases with no gene match: 7. Here the CDR3 DNA reads TGTGCCAGCAGGACCCCCGGGACAGCCTACAATGAGCAGTTCTTC. This sequence encodes CASRTPGTAYNEQFF.

The chain combines TRBV11-2 with TRBJ2-7; D remains unclear. The germline CDR1 and CDR2 sequences are SGHAT and FQNNGV. The CDR3 sequence is 11 residues long. V lost 3 bases and J 10 bases, leaving 10 bases between the germline ends. Written as DNA, the CDR3 is TGTGCCAGCAGCTTTAACAGCAACCAGTACTTC. This codes for CASSFNSNQYF.

The CDR3 reads CSAGGVPANTDTQYF. The CDR3 bases are TGCAGTGCTGGGGGGGTACCGGCGAACACAGATACGCAGTATTTT. The genes are TRBV20-1 and TRBJ2-3, with 7 bases aligning to TRBD2. CDR1 and CDR2 (germline): DFQATT, SNEGSKA (reference sequence). J lost 2 bases, V lost 5 bases, and 10 bases had no gene match. The CDR3 is made up of 15 amino acids.

This chain connects TRBV20-1 to TRBJ2-3, with D unresolved. The ends were cut back, 2 bases at V and 2 bases at J, with 14 bases in the middle. CDR1 DFQATT and CDR2 SNEGSKA come from the germline V gene (reference sequence). This CDR3 comprises 15 residues. DNA for the CDR3: TGCAGTGCTAGACCGTACGAGTTTTTCACAGATACGCAGTATTTT. It translates to CSARPYEFFTDTQYF.

V and J are TRBV28 and TRBJ2-3; D is perhaps TRBD2 (7 bases). Deletions cut 6 bases from V and 4 bases from J, with 14 bases between. CDR3 length equals 14 residues. Germline V gene lookup returns CDR1 MDHEN and CDR2 SYDVKM. The CDR3 spells CASRRGGSADTQYF. The CDR3 DNA follows: TGTGCCAGCAGGAGGGGGGGCAGCGCAGATACGCAGTATTTT.

The chain couples TRBV12-3 or TRBV12-4 to TRBJ1-2; the D gene is possibly TRBD1 (5 bases). The length of the CDR3 is 16 residues. With 6 bases removed from V and 3 bases from J, the gap between germline ends came to 20 bases. The CDR3 DNA sequence: TGTGCCAGCAGCTCAGCGCCAGGGAGGGTTTACTATGGCTACACCTTC. It translates to CASSSAPGRVYYGYTF.

V gene TRBV6-1 combines with J gene TRBJ2-1; tentative D call: TRBD1 (6 bases). CDR3 length: 16 amino acids. Between the trimmed V and J ends, which lost 4 bases and 5 bases, there was a span of 18 bases. Per the germline V gene, CDR1 is MNHNS and CDR2 is SASEGT. CDR3 sequence reads: CASSVGWGTNNNEQFF. CDR3 DNA: TGTGCCAGCAGTGTTGGGTGGGGGACAAACAACAATGAGCAGTTCTTC.

The chain joins TRBV7-2 to TRBJ2-4; possibly TRBD1 for D (6 bases). V lost 7 bases to trimming and J lost 3 bases, with 13 bases between them. The germline V gene has CDR1 SGHTA and CDR2 FQGNSA. The CDR3 contains 14 residues. DNA for the CDR3: TGTGCCAGCACAGAACAGGGTTTCAAAAACATTCAGTACTTC. Amino acids: CASTEQGFKNIQYF. Full variable domain (remainder filled in from reference TRBV7-2 and TRBJ2-4): GAGVSQSPSNKVTEKGKDVELRCDPISGHTALYWYRQSLGQGLEFLIYFQGNSAPDKSGLPSDRFSAERTGGSVSTLTIQRTQQEDSAVYLCASTEQGFKNIQYFGAGTRLSVL.

The gene calls are TRBV20-1 and TRBJ2-1; 7 nucleotides align to TRBD2. The length of the CDR3 is 13 residues. V was pared by 5 bases and J by 7 bases, with 8 bases of the junction left unmatched. Germline CDR1 DFQATT, CDR2 SNEGSKA (reference sequence). CDR3 nucleotides: TGCAGTGCTCGGACCGGGACTACTAATGAGCAGTTCTTC. Translating gives CSARTGTTNEQFF.

This chain links TRBV3-1 with TRBJ2-1; 9 positions agree with TRBD2. Germline CDR1 and CDR2: LGHDT and YNNKEL (reference sequence). After removal of 3 bases from V and 9 bases from J, the junction contained 12 bases not matched to a gene. This CDR3 is built from 16 residues. Here the CDR3 DNA reads TGTGCCAGCAGCCACCCTAGCGGGAATATAGGGCTTGAGCAGTTCTTC. It encodes CASSHPSGNIGLEQFF.

The chain couples TRBV20-1 to TRBJ2-3; D remains ambiguous. Germline V gene sequence: CDR1 DFQATT, CDR2 SNEGSKA (reference sequence). The V gene lost 6 bases and the J gene lost 2 bases, with 9 bases spanning the gap. This CDR3 has 12 residues. The CDR3 bases are TGCAGTGCCCTTGGGAACACAGATACGCAGTATTTT. This translates into CSALGNTDTQYF.

This clonotype was found once. This rearrangement joins TRBV7-3 to TRBJ2-7; D gene ambiguous. The CDR3 has 14 amino acids. The V end was cut by 1 base, the J end by 2 bases, with 9 bases between. The germline CDR1 and CDR2 sequences are SGHTA and FQGTGA. The CDR3 region has the DNA TGTGCCAGCAGCTTAAATAACGGACCCTACGAGCAGTACTTC. Amino acid sequence: CASSLNNGPYEQYF.

The rearrangement joins TRBV5-1 to TRBJ2-7, with TRBD1 identical over 8 bases. Germline lookup yields CDR1 SGHRS and CDR2 YFSETQ. Unmatched junction bases numbered 13, after V lost 4 bases and J lost 4 bases. CDR3 length equals 16 residues. This chain's CDR3 is CASSKANPGQEYEQYF. The CDR3 nucleotides are TGCGCCAGCAGCAAAGCAAACCCGGGACAGGAATACGAGCAGTACTTC.

J is TRBJ2-7 and V is TRBV2; D remains ambiguous. CDR3 length equals 15 residues. Per the germline V gene, CDR1 is SNHLY and CDR2 is FYNNEI. The ends were cut back, 3 bases at V and 1 base at J, with 13 bases in the middle. The CDR3 is CASSDFRGPSYEQYF. For the CDR3, the DNA is TGTGCCAGCAGTGACTTCAGAGGACCGTCCTACGAGCAGTACTTC.

The chain has TRBV6-2 or TRBV6-3 and TRBJ2-1; 7 positions agree with TRBD2. Germline CDR1 is MNHEY and CDR2 is SVGEGT. The V and J ends lost 2 bases and 1 base, in that order; junction bases with no gene match: 14. CDR3 length equals 19 residues. Here the CDR3 DNA reads TGTGCCAGCAGTTACATCGAGGGCGGGAGTGAACCATCCTACAATGAGCAGTTCTTC. This codes for CASSYIEGGSEPSYNEQFF.